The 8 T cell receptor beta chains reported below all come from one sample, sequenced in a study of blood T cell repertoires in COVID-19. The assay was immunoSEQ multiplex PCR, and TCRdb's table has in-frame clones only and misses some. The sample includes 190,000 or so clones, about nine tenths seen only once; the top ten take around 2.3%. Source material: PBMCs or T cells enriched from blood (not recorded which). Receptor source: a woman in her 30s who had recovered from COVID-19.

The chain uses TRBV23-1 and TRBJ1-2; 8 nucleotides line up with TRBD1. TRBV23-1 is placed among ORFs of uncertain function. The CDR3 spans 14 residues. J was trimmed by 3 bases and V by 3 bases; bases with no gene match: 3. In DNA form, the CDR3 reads TGCGCCAGCAGTCACCCGACAGGGGACTATGGCTACACCTTC. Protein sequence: CASSHPTGDYGYTF.

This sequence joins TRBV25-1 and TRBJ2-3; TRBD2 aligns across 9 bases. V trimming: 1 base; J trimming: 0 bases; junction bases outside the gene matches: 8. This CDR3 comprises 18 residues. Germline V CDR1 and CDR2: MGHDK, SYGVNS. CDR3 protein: CASSEWETSGSSTDTQYF. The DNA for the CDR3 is TGTGCCAGCAGTGAATGGGAGACTAGCGGATCTAGCACAGATACGCAGTATTTT. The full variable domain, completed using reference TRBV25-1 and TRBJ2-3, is EADIYQTPRYLVIGTGKKITLECSQTMGHDKMYWYQQDPGMELHLIHYSYGVNSTEKGDLSSESTVSRIRTEHFPLTLESARPSHTSQYLCASSEWETSGSSTDTQYFGPGTRLTVL.

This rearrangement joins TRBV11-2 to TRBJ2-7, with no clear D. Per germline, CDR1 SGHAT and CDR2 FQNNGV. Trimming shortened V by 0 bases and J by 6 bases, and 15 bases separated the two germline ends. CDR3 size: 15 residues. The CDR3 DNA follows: TGTGCCAGCAGCTTAGATATACTATCTGTCGTCGAGCAGTACTTC. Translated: CASSLDILSVVEQYF.

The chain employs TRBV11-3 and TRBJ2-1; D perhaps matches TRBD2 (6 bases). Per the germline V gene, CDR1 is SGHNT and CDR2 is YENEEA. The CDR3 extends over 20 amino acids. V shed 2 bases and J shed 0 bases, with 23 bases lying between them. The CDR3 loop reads CASSLRWSLEGGSSYNEQFF. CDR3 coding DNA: TGTGCCAGCAGCTTAAGGTGGAGTCTAGAAGGAGGGAGCTCCTACAATGAGCAGTTCTTC.

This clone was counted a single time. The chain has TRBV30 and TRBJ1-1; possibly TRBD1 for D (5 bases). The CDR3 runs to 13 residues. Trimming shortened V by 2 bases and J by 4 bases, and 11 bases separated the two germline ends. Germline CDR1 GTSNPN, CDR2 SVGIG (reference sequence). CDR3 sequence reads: CAWSKGVATEAFF. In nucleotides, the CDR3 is TGTGCCTGGAGTAAAGGGGTGGCCACTGAAGCTTTCTTT.

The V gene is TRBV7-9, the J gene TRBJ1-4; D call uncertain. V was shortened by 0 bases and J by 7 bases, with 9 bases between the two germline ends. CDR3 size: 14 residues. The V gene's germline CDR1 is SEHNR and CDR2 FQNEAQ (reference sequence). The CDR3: CASSLASSSEKLFF. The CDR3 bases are TGTGCCAGCAGCTTAGCCAGTTCTAGTGAAAAACTGTTTTTT.

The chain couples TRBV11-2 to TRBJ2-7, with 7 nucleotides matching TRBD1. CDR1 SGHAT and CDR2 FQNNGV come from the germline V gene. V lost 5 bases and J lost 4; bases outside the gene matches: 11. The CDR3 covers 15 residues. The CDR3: CASSHLTGLRYEQYF. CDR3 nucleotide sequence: TGTGCCAGCAGCCATTTGACAGGGCTTCGGTACGAGCAGTACTTC. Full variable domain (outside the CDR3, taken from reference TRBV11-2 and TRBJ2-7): EAGVAQSPRYKIIEKRQSVAFWCNPISGHATLYWYQQILGQGPKLLIQFQNNGVVDDSQLPKDRFSAERLKGVDSTLKIQPAKLEDSAVYLCASSHLTGLRYEQYFGPGTRLTVT.

The CDR3 nucleotides read TGCGCCAGCAGCCAAGAGCCGGGATTCTACAATGAGCAGTTCTTC. Its translation is CASSQEPGFYNEQFF. The chain combines TRBV4-3 with TRBJ2-1; tentatively, D is TRBD2 (5 bases). The CDR3 has 15 residues. Germline V lookup: CDR1 LGHNA, CDR2 YSLEER. The V end was cut by 0 bases, the J end by 3 bases, with 9 bases between.